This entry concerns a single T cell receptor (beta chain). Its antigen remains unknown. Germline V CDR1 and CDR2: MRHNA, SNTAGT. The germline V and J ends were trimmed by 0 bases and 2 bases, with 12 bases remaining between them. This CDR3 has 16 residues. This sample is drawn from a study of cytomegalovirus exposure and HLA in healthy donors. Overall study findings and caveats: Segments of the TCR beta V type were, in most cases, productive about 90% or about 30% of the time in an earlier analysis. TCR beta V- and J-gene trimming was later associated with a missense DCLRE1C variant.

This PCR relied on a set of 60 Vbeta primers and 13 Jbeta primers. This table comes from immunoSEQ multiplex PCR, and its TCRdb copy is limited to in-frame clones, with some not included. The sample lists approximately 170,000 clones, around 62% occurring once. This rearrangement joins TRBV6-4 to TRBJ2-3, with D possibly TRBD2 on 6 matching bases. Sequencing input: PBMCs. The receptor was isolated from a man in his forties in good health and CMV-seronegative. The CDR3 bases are TGTGCCAGCAGTGACTCCCTTAGCGGATCCACAGATACGCAGTATTTT. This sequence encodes CASSDSLSGSTDTQYF.